The rows below give T cell receptor beta chains drawn from one sample of a study of T cells in Graves' hyperthyroidism and ophthalmopathy. TCRdb called the multiplex PCR reads again in MiXCR, with one record for every CDR3 protein. The sample lists under 300,000 distinct CDR3 sequences; 13% to 15% were seen once. The specimen was blood. These receptors all come from a woman aged 40 to 55 with Graves' hyperthyroidism that later progressed to Graves' ophthalmopathy. The CDR3 runs from the conserved cysteine through the conserved F or W. The D gene is left open where the match is weak. Expanded clones get a size class; other rows say once, few or many, or leave the size out.

abundance,v_gene,j_gene,d_gene,CDR3nt,CDR3aa
many,TRBV28,TRBJ2-7,TRBD1,TGTGCCAGCAGTGGGGGACAGGGGTCCCACGAGCAGTACTTC,CASSGGQGSHEQYF
many,TRBV6-1,TRBJ2-5,.,TGTGCCAGCAGCCCACTGGGTCCTAATCGAGAGACCCAGTACTTC,CASSPLGPNRETQYF
many,TRBV20-1,TRBJ2-6,.,TGCAGTGCTACGGCTAGAGGACCCTCTTCTGGGGCCAACGTCCTGACTTTC,CSATARGPSSGANVLTF
many,TRBV7-2,TRBJ2-1,.,TGTGCCGGACCCAGGCGGGCGAACTCCTACAATGAGCAGTTCTTC,CAGPRRANSYNEQFF
many,TRBV6-5,TRBJ2-2,TRBD2,TGTGCCAGCAGTTACATCGGCGGGAGAGGGGTCGGGGAGCTGTTTTTT,CASSYIGGRGVGELFF
many,TRBV18,TRBJ1-1,.,TGTGCCAGCTCACCACGGGGCCTGGACACTGAAGCTTTCTTT,CASSPRGLDTEAFF
many,TRBV7-6,TRBJ2-5,.,TGTGCCAGCAGCACGAACAGATCCCAAGAGACCCAGTACTTC,CASSTNRSQETQYF
many,TRBV7-9,TRBJ2-7,.,TGTGCCAGCAGCTCTACCCGAGGGTCCATTGAGCAGTACTTC,CASSSTRGSIEQYF
few,TRBV6-1,TRBJ2-3,TRBD2,TGTGCCAGCAGTCGACTAGCGGACAACACAGATACGCAGTATTTT,CASSRLADNTDTQYF
many,TRBV12-3/TRBV12-4,TRBJ2-3,.,TGTGCCAGCAGCTTCGACGAATACCTCACAGATACGCAGTATTTT,CASSFDEYLTDTQYF
few,TRBV19,TRBJ2-1,.,TGTGCCAGTAGTATCGGTCACCTCTACAATGAGCAGTTCTTC,CASSIGHLYNEQFF
many,TRBV10-3,TRBJ1-2,TRBD1,TGTGCCACCCTGGGGGGGGACAGAAGTAGAAATGGCTACACCTTC,CATLGGDRSRNGYTF
many,TRBV20-1,TRBJ2-7,.,TGCAGTGCTAGATTTCGCATCCCGAACTCCTACGAGCAGTACTTC,CSARFRIPNSYEQYF
many,TRBV10-3,TRBJ2-1,TRBD1,TGTGCCATCAGTGAGTACGACGGGACAGCATCCTACAATGAGCAGTTCTTC,CAISEYDGTASYNEQFF
.,TRBV20-1,TRBJ2-1,TRBD1,TGCAGTGCTAGAAGGCAGGGGGCGGTGGGAGTCGAGCAGTTCTTC,CSARRQGAVGVEQFF
.,TRBV7-6,TRBJ2-2,TRBD1,TGTGCCAGCAGCTATATGACAGGGTTGGGGTACACCGGGGAGCTGTTTTTT,CASSYMTGLGYTGELFF
.,TRBV20-1,TRBJ2-2,.,TGCAGTGCTAGTGGTGGCGCGTACGACACCGGGGAGCTGTTTTTT,CSASGGAYDTGELFF
many,TRBV6-1,TRBJ2-2,.,TGTGCCAGCAGTGGGGTCCCGGACACCGGGGAGCTGTTTTTT,CASSGVPDTGELFF
many,TRBV12-3/TRBV12-4,TRBJ1-1,TRBD1,TGTGCCAGCACAAAGACAGGGACTGAAGCTTTCTTT,CASTKTGTEAFF
many,TRBV9,TRBJ1-4,TRBD1,TGTGCCAGCAGCACACAGGGGGGAAGTGAAAAACTGTTTTTT,CASSTQGGSEKLFF
many,TRBV28,TRBJ1-2,.,TGTGCCAGCACCGAAAGGGGGGGCGGTGGCTACACCTTC,CASTERGGGGYTF
many,TRBV6-5,TRBJ2-7,.,TGTGCCAGCAGTTATACAAGGGACACCGAGCAGTACTTC,CASSYTRDTEQYF
few,TRBV5-6,TRBJ2-5,TRBD1,TGTGCCAGCAGCCCCTTCGGACAGGGTGATCAAGAGACCCAGTACTTC,CASSPFGQGDQETQYF
.,TRBV7-2,TRBJ1-3,.,TGTGCCAGCAGCCTACAGGGAGCTGTCTCTGGAAACACCATATATTTT,CASSLQGAVSGNTIYF
many,TRBV11-2,TRBJ1-2,TRBD1,TGTGCCAGCAGCTTACCGGACAGGGCTCGGGGCTACACCTTC,CASSLPDRARGYTF
many,TRBV7-9,TRBJ2-7,.,TGTGCCAGCAGCTCGGTTCGTCGGGTGGGTGAGCAGTACTTC,CASSSVRRVGEQYF
.,TRBV28,TRBJ2-7,.,TGTGCCAGCAGTTTACCGGGACACTACGAGCAGTACTTC,CASSLPGHYEQYF
many,TRBV13,TRBJ2-7,TRBD2,TGTGCCAGCAGCCCGATGCCTAGCGGGGGAGGAGAGCAGTACTTC,CASSPMPSGGGEQYF
few,TRBV5-1,TRBJ2-1,.,TGCGCCAGCAGCAAAGTCGGTGAGGTCTACAATGAGCAGTTCTTC,CASSKVGEVYNEQFF
.,TRBV4-2,TRBJ2-3,TRBD2,TGTGCCAGCAGCCAAGTAACGTATAGCGGGAGTCTGGCAGATACGCAGTATTTT,CASSQVTYSGSLADTQYF
many,TRBV30,TRBJ1-4,.,TGTGCCTGGAACCTACAGGGTTGGGAAAAACTGTTTTTT,CAWNLQGWEKLFF
many,TRBV6-1,TRBJ2-7,.,TGTGCCAGCAGTGAAGCAGGCAGATCCTACGAGCAGTACTTC,CASSEAGRSYEQYF
.,TRBV2,TRBJ1-5,.,TGTGCCAGCAGTGACGCGTCAGCCCATGGCAGTCAGCCCCAGCATTTT,CASSDASAHGSQPQHF
.,TRBV7-2,TRBJ2-1,.,TGTGCCAGCAGCTTAGGTTTCAAGGGACTCTCCGAGTTCTTC,CASSLGFKGLSEFF
few,TRBV5-1,TRBJ2-3,TRBD2,TGCGCCAGCAGCTTGGGGCTAGCGGGCGCAGATACGCAGTATTTT,CASSLGLAGADTQYF
.,TRBV12-5,TRBJ2-1,TRBD2,TGTGCTAGTGGTTTGGTAGCGAGCGGGAGGGCGTCCAATGAGCAGTTCTTC,CASGLVASGRASNEQFF
many,TRBV7-9,TRBJ2-7,.,TGTGCCAGCAGCTTATCCCTCAACTACGAGCAGTACTTC,CASSLSLNYEQYF
many,TRBV20-1,TRBJ2-3,.,TGCAGTGCTAGTATTGCGTCGGATACGCAGTATTTT,CSASIASDTQYF
.,TRBV4-1,TRBJ2-1,TRBD2,TGCGCCAGCAGCCCCCACCTAGCGGGCCTTTACAATGGGCAGTTCTTC,CASSPHLAGLYNGQFF
many,TRBV12-3/TRBV12-4,TRBJ2-7,.,TGTGCCAGCAGTTATGACATTCGCTACGAGCAGTACTTC,CASSYDIRYEQYF
many,TRBV20-1,TRBJ2-4,TRBD2,TGCAGTGCTAGAGACCTCCACGGACTAGCGGGAGGGAACATTCAGTACTTC,CSARDLHGLAGGNIQYF
few,TRBV9,TRBJ2-2,TRBD2,TGTGCCAGCAGCGCCGCGGGGGTGGGGAACACCGGGGAGCTGTTTTTT,CASSAAGVGNTGELFF
many,TRBV10-1,TRBJ2-1,.,TGCGCCAGCAGCCCCGCTGGGACACCTTTGGAGAATGAGCAGTTCTTC,CASSPAGTPLENEQFF
many,TRBV9,TRBJ2-1,.,TGTGCCAGCAGCGGCGGGACCGCTTACAATGAGCAGTTCTTC,CASSGGTAYNEQFF
many,TRBV20-1,TRBJ2-1,TRBD2,TGCAGTGCTAGAGCTCACAACCTAGCGGGAGGGGACAATGAGCAGTTCTTC,CSARAHNLAGGDNEQFF
many,TRBV19,TRBJ1-5,.,TGTGCCAGTAGTAGGAGGGACGGCTCCAATCAGCCCCAGCATTTT,CASSRRDGSNQPQHF
many,TRBV20-1,TRBJ2-3,.,TGCAGTGCTAGTGACACCACAGATACGCAGTATTTT,CSASDTTDTQYF
few,TRBV20-1,TRBJ2-7,.,TGCAGTGCCACGGAGGCGGTCTCCTACGAGCAGTACTTC,CSATEAVSYEQYF
few,TRBV19,TRBJ2-7,TRBD1,TGTGCCAGTAGTAATACAGGGGGAGGTTCCTACGAGCAGTACTTC,CASSNTGGGSYEQYF
many,TRBV6-4,TRBJ2-6,.,TGTGCCAGCAGTGACGTCCCGGGGGCCGGGGCCAACGTCCTGACTTTC,CASSDVPGAGANVLTF
many,TRBV20-1,TRBJ1-4,TRBD1,TGCAGTGCTAGAGGCCAGGGGGCTTGGGGACCGAACGACCTGGATGAAAAACTGTTTTTT,CSARGQGAWGPNDLDEKLFF
.,TRBV6-1,TRBJ1-1,.,TGTGCCAGCAGTTATTGGGGGGGCGCAGTCGAAGCTTTCTTT,CASSYWGGAVEAFF
many,TRBV19,TRBJ1-1,TRBD1,TGTGCCAGTAGTATGGAGTCCCTAACAGGGGCCACTGAAGCTTTCTTT,CASSMESLTGATEAFF
.,TRBV28,TRBJ2-3,.,TGTGCCAGCAGTTTACGGTATCGCACAGATACGCAGTATTTT,CASSLRYRTDTQYF
many,TRBV10-3,TRBJ2-1,TRBD2,TGTGCCATCGGCCGTGGGGCGGGGGAACACAATGAGCAGTTCTTC,CAIGRGAGEHNEQFF
once,TRBV3-1,TRBJ2-1,.,TGTGCCAGCGGCGTTGGGGGGGCGCAGTTCTTC,CASGVGGAQFF
few,TRBV6-1,TRBJ2-3,TRBD2,TGTGCCAGCAGTCAACTAGCGGGAGGAGGTAGTTTGAGCACAGATACGCAGTATTTT,CASSQLAGGGSLSTDTQYF
.,TRBV28,TRBJ1-4,.,TGTGCCAGCAGTCCTCATTCGGGGGCTAATGAAAAACTGTTTTTT,CASSPHSGANEKLFF
.,TRBV29-1,TRBJ2-3,.,TGCAGCGTTGCCGTAAGCACAGATACGCAGTATTTT,CSVAVSTDTQYF
many,TRBV4-1,TRBJ2-7,.,TGCGCCAGCAGCCAAGAGGCAGGAGCCGAGCAGTACTTC,CASSQEAGAEQYF